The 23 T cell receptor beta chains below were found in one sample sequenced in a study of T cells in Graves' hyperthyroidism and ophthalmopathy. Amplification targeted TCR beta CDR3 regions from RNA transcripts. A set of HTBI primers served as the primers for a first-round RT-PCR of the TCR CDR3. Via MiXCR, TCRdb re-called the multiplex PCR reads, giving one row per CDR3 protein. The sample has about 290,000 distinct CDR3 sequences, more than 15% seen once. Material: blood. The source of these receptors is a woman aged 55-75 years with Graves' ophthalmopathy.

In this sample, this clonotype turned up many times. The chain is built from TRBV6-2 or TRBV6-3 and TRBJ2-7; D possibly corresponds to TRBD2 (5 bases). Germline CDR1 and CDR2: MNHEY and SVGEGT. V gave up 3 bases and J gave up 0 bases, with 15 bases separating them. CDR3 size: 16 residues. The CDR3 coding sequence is TGTGCCAGCAGTTATGAGAAGCGGATGACCTCCTACGAGCAGTACTTC. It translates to CASSYEKRMTSYEQYF.

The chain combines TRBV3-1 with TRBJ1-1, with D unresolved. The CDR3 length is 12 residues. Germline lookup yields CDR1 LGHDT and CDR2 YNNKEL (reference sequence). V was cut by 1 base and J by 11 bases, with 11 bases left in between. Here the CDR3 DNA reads TGTGCCAGCAGCCAAGGCGGCCTGTGGGCTTTCTTT. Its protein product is CASSQGGLWAFF.

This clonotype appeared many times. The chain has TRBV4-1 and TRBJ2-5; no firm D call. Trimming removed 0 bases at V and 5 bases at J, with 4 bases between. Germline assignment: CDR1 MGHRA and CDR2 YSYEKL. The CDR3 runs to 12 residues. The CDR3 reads CASSQEWETQYF. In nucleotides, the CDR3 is TGCGCCAGCAGCCAAGAGTGGGAGACCCAGTACTTC.

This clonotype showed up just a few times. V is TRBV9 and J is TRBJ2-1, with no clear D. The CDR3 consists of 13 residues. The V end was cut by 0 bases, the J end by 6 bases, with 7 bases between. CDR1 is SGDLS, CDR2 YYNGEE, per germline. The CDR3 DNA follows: TGTGCCAGCAGCGTAGTTTTTGGCAATGAGCAGTTCTTC. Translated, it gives CASSVVFGNEQFF.

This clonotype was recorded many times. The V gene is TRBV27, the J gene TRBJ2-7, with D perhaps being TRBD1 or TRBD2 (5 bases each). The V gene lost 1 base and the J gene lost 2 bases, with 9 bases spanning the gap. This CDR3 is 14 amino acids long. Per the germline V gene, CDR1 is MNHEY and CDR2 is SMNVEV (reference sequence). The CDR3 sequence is CASSLFQGAYEQYF. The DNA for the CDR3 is TGTGCCAGCAGTTTATTTCAGGGAGCCTACGAGCAGTACTTC.

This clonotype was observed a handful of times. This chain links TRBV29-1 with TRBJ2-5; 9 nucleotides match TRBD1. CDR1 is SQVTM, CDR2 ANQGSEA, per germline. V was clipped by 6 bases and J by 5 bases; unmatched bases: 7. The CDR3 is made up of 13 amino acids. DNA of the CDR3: TGCAGCGTCACCGGGACAGGGAGGGAGACCCAGTACTTC. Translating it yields CSVTGTGRETQYF.

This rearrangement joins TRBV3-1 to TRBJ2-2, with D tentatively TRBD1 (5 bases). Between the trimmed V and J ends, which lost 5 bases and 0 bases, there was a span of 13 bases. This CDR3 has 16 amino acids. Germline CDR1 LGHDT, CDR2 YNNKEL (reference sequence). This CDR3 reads CASSVGATSNTGELFF. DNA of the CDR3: TGTGCCAGCAGCGTAGGGGCTACCTCGAACACCGGGGAGCTGTTTTTT.

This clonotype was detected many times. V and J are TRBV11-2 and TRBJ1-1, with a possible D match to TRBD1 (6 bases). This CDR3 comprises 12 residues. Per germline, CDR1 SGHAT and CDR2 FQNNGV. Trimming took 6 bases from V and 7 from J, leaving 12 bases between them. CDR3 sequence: CASRHPGVEAFF. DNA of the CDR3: TGTGCCAGCAGGCATCCAGGGGTTGAAGCTTTCTTT.

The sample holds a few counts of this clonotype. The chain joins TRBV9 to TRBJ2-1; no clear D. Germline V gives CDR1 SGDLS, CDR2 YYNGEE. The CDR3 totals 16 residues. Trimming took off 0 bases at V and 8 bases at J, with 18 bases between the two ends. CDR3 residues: CASSVAEGMARDEQFF. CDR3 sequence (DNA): TGTGCCAGCAGCGTAGCTGAAGGGATGGCTCGGGATGAGCAGTTCTTC.

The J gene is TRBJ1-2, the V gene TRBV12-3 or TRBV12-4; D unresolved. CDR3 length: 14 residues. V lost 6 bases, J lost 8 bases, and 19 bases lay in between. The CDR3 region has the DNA TGTGCCAGCAGGCTCGAAGGGAGCGGGAAGGGCTACACCTTC. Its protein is CASRLEGSGKGYTF.

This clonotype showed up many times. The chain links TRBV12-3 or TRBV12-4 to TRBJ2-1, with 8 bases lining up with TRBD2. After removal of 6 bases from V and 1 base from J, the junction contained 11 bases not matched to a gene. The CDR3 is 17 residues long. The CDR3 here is CASSLTLSGRSYNEQFF. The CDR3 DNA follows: TGTGCCAGCAGCTTAACGTTAAGCGGGAGATCCTACAATGAGCAGTTCTTC.

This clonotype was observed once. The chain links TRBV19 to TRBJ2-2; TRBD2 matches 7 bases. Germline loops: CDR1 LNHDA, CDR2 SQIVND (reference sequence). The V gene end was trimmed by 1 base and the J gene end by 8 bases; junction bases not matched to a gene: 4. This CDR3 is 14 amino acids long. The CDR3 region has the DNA TGTGCCAGTAGTATAGGACTAGCTGCTGGGGAGCTGTTTTTT. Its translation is CASSIGLAAGELFF.

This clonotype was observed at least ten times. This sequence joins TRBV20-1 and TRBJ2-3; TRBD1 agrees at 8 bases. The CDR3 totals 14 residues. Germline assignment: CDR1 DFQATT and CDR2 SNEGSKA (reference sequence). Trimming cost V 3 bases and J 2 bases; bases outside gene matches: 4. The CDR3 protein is CSASQGANTDTQYF. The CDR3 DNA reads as TGCAGTGCTAGTCAGGGGGCGAACACAGATACGCAGTATTTT.

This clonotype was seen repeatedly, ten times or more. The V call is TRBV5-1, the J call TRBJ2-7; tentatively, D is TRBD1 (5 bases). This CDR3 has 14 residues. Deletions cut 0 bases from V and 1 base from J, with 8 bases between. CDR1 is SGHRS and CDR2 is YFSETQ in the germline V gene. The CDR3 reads CASSLGQLSYEQYF. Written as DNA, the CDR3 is TGCGCCAGCAGCTTGGGACAGCTGTCCTACGAGCAGTACTTC.

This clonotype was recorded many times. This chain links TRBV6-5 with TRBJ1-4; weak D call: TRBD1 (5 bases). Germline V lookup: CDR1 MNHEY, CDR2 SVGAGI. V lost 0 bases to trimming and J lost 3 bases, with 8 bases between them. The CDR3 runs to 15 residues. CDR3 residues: CASSYSGGANEKLFF. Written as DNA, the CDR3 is TGTGCCAGCAGTTACTCAGGAGGGGCTAATGAAAAACTGTTTTTT.

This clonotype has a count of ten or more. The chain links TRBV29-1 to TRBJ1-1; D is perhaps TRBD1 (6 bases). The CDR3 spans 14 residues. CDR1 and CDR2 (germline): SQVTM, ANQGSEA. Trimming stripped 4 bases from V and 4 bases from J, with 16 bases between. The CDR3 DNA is TGCAGCGTTGCGGGGCAGGGGAGAGGCACTGAAGCTTTCTTT. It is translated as CSVAGQGRGTEAFF.

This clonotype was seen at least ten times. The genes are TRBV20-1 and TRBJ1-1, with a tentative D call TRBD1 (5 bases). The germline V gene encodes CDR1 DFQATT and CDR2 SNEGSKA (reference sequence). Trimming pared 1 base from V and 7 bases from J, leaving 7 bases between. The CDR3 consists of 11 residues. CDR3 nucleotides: TGCAGTGCTAGAGCCCAGGGTGAAGCTTTCTTT. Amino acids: CSARAQGEAFF.

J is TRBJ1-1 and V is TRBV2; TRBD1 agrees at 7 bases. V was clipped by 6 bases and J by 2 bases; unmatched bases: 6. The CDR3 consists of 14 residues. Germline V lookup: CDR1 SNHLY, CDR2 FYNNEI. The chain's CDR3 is CASSFDRANTEAFF. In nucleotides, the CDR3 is TGTGCCAGCAGCTTTGACAGGGCTAACACTGAAGCTTTCTTT.

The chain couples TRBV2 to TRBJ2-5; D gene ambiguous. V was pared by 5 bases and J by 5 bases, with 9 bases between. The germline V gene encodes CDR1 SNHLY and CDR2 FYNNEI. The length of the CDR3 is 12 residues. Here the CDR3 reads CASSYTGETQYF. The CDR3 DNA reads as TGTGCCAGCAGTTACACCGGGGAGACCCAGTACTTC.

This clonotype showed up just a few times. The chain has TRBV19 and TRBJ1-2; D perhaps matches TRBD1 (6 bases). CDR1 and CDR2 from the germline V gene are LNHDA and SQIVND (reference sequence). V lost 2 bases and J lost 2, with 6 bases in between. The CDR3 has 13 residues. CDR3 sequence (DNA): TGTGCCAGTAGTATAACAGGGAACTATGGCTACACCTTC. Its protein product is CASSITGNYGYTF. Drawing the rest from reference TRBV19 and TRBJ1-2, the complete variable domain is DGGITQSPKYLFRKEGQNVTLSCEQNLNHDAMYWYRQDPGQGLRLIYYSQIVNDFQKGDIAEGYSVSREKKESFPLTVTSAQKNPTAFYLCASSITGNYGYTFGSGTRLTVV.

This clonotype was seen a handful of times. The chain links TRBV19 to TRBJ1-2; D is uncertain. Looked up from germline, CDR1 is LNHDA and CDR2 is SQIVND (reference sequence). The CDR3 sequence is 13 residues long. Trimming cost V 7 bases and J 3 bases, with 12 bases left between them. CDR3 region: CASTRPEDYGYTF. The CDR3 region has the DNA TGTGCCAGTACCCGGCCTGAGGACTATGGCTACACCTTC.

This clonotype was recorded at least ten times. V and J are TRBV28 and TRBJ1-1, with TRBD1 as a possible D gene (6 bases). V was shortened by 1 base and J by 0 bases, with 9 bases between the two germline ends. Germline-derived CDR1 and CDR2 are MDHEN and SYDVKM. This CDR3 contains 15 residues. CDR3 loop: CASSLYGQLNTEAFF. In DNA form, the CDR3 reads TGTGCCAGCAGTTTATATGGACAGTTGAACACTGAAGCTTTCTTT. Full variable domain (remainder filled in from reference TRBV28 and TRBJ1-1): DVKVTQSSRYLVKRTGEKVFLECVQDMDHENMFWYRQDPGLGLRLIYFSYDVKMKEKGDIPEGYSVSREKKERFSLILESASTNQTSMYLCASSLYGQLNTEAFFGQGTRLTVV.

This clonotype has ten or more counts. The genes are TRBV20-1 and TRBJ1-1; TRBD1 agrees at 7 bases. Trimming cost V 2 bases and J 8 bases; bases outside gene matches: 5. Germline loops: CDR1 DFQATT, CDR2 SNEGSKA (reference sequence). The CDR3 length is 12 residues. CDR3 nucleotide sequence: TGCAGTGCTAGACAGGGGGGGGAAGAAGCTTTCTTT. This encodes CSARQGGEEAFF.